This T cell receptor beta chain is drawn from a study of blood T cell repertoires in COVID-19. The wider study: Whether acute or convalescent, the COVID-19 samples came from the United States, Italy and Spain. PBMCs, B-cell-depleted T cells, or T cells provided the cDNA or gDNA that made up the material.

Repertoires were generated with immunoSEQ multiplex PCR, while TCRdb's copy carries only in-frame clones and drops some. The sample records tens of thousands of clones, about 80% being singletons. Sequencing input: peripheral blood. This clonotype originated in a human donor in a cohort sampled during active COVID-19.

The CDR3 protein is CASSAHTRHTEQYF. The CDR3 DNA reads TGTGCCAGCAGTGCCCATACTCGCCATACGGAGCAGTACTTC. The chain carries TRBV28 and TRBJ2-7; D ambiguous. V gave up 5 bases and J gave up 7 bases, with 18 bases separating them. Per germline, CDR1 MDHEN and CDR2 SYDVKM. The CDR3 runs to 14 residues.